Each of the 10 T cell receptor beta chains below was sequenced from the same sample in a study of cytomegalovirus exposure and HLA in healthy donors. A multiplex PCR was run with 60 Vbeta primers and 13 Jbeta primers. Produced via immunoSEQ multiplex PCR; TCRdb's table is partial and in-frame only. The sample holds about 250,000 clones; around 80% are singletons and the top ten take approximately 0.49%. Sequencing input: PBMCs. All receptors derive from a boy between 10 and 17 years old in good health and CMV-seronegative.

The rearrangement links TRBV18 to TRBJ1-6, with 9 bases aligning to TRBD1. CDR1 is KGHSH and CDR2 is LQKENI in the germline V gene. V lost 3 bases, J lost 7 bases, and 7 bases stayed unmatched. The CDR3 length is 16 residues. CDR3 DNA sequence: TGTGCCAGCTCACCTACAGGGGGCGCGGGGAATTCACCCCTCCACTTT. Its translation is CASSPTGGAGNSPLHF.

This clone appeared a few times. The chain combines TRBV18 with TRBJ1-2; TRBD1 agrees at 7 bases. There are 15 residues in the CDR3. Germline CDR1 is KGHSH and CDR2 is LQKENI. The ends lost 3 bases at V and 5 bases at J; junction bases unmatched: 9. The DNA for the CDR3 is TGTGCCAGCTCACCTTCTTCCAACAGGGGTTATGGCTACACCTTC. Protein sequence: CASSPSSNRGYGYTF.

J is TRBJ2-5 and V is TRBV11-3, with 11 nucleotides matching TRBD2. Trimming cost V 5 bases and J 11 bases; bases outside gene matches: 10. This CDR3 has 14 residues. Looked up from germline, CDR1 is SGHNT and CDR2 is YENEEA. The CDR3: CASSISGGVGEQYF. The CDR3 DNA is TGTGCCAGCAGCATTAGCGGGGGGGTGGGTGAGCAGTACTTC.

This chain joins TRBV9 and TRBJ2-3; 10 nucleotides align to TRBD2. The germline CDR1 and CDR2 sequences are SGDLS and YYNGEE. V dropped 3 bases and J dropped 6; count of bases not matched to a gene: 19. This CDR3 has 19 amino acids. The CDR3 DNA sequence: TGTGCCAGCAGCGACAACCTCGAGCCAGCGGGAGGGCCGGGGGATACGCAGTATTTT. It translates to CASSDNLEPAGGPGDTQYF.

The sample holds one count of this clone. The rearrangement uses TRBV25-1 and TRBJ2-3, with D maybe TRBD1 (5 bases). The V and J ends lost 5 bases and 1 base respectively, with 7 bases between them. Germline CDR1 is MGHDK and CDR2 is SYGVNS. CDR3 length: 13 residues. CDR3 amino acids: CASSQQGTDTQYF. In DNA, the CDR3 is TGTGCCAGCAGTCAACAGGGCACAGATACGCAGTATTTT. Combining the CDR3 with reference TRBV25-1 and TRBJ2-3 gives the whole variable domain EADIYQTPRYLVIGTGKKITLECSQTMGHDKMYWYQQDPGMELHLIHYSYGVNSTEKGDLSSESTVSRIRTEHFPLTLESARPSHTSQYLCASSQQGTDTQYFGPGTRLTVL.

The chain has TRBV2 and TRBJ1-2; a possible D gene is TRBD1 (5 bases). Between the trimmed V and J ends, which lost 7 bases and 0 bases, there was a span of 24 bases. CDR3 length equals 18 residues. Germline CDR1 reads SNHLY; CDR2 reads FYNNEI. The CDR3 DNA is TGTGCCAGCACCGGCCAGGGACTTTGGGGCCTTGCTAACTATGGCTACACCTTC. It specifies CASTGQGLWGLANYGYTF.

The rearrangement links TRBV6-5 to TRBJ2-1; 9 nucleotides align to TRBD2. This CDR3 comprises 15 residues. Germline V gene sequence: CDR1 MNHEY, CDR2 SVGAGI. The trim removed 6 bases at V and 7 bases at J, leaving 10 bases unmatched. The CDR3 loop is CASSNVASGNNEQFF. CDR3 nucleotides: TGTGCCAGCAGCAACGTGGCTAGCGGGAATAATGAGCAGTTCTTC.

The chain uses TRBV5-4 and TRBJ1-4; no firm D call. Germline values: CDR1 SGHNT, CDR2 YYREEE (reference sequence). Deletions cut 5 bases from V and 3 bases from J, with 14 bases between. The CDR3 consists of 15 residues. CDR3 amino acids: CASSQNGLPNEKLFF. The CDR3 region has the DNA TGTGCCAGCAGTCAAAACGGTTTGCCTAATGAAAAACTGTTTTTT.

The J gene is TRBJ2-6, the V gene TRBV19, with D unclear. The CDR3 is made up of 17 amino acids. Looked up from germline, CDR1 is LNHDA and CDR2 is SQIVND (reference sequence). V dropped 3 bases and J dropped 0 bases, with 12 bases sitting between them. The CDR3 spells CASSIRSHRSGANVLTF. CDR3 DNA: TGTGCCAGTAGTATCAGATCTCATCGCTCTGGGGCCAACGTCCTGACTTTC.

The gene calls are TRBV5-1 and TRBJ2-2; TRBD2 might be the D (5 bases). CDR1 and CDR2 from the germline V gene are SGHRS and YFSETQ. There are 16 residues in the CDR3. V dropped 0 bases and J dropped 7 bases, with 16 bases sitting between them. CDR3 sequence: CASSLELRGLGGELFF. The CDR3 DNA reads TGCGCCAGCAGCTTGGAATTAAGAGGGTTGGGCGGGGAGCTGTTTTTT.